This T cell receptor (beta chain) was identified in a study of blood T cell repertoires in COVID-19. Overall study: There were acute and convalescent COVID-19 samples, and they came from the United States, Italy and Spain.

Assignment of participants to cohorts was predicated upon participant-reported clinical history. Authors' data handling: Reference gene primer amplification in the assay estimated nucleated cell counts. Profiled with immunoSEQ multiplex PCR; TCRdb holds only in-frame clones, not every one. V and J calls and clone size are given by that table; D and trimming were obtained from the DNA. The data contain fewer than 300,000 clones, about nine tenths of them seen just once; the ten biggest clones take up around a sixth. Per germline, CDR1 KGHDR and CDR2 SFDVKD. V was clipped by 1 base and J by 6 bases; unmatched bases: 3. The CDR3 runs 15 residues.

The sample comprised PBMCs or T cells enriched from blood (not recorded which). The TCR comes from a man between 18 and 29 years old who had recovered from COVID-19. The chain joins TRBV24-1 to TRBJ2-1; 9 bases fit TRBD1. Written as DNA, the CDR3 is TGTGCCACCAGTGATTTCACAGGGGGCCGCAATGAGCAGTTCTTC. It translates to CATSDFTGGRNEQFF.